This entry features one T cell receptor beta chain sequence. Its antigen specificity is not known. No much larger clone exists at a distance of one base, and base qualities are not known. Graves' hyperthyroidism was defined as stable when no progression to ophthalmopathy occurred over 18 months of follow-up. Hyperthyroidism patients were newly diagnosed, had a disease duration of under 2 months, and were aged 18 to 65 years. The study excluded patients with uncontrolled infections, other autoimmune diseases, pregnancy or lactation. Diagnoses were based on clinical symptoms, serum thyroxine and TRAb, thyroid ultrasound and orbital computed tomography. PBMCs were separated from under 12 ml of fresh peripheral blood using Ficoll-Paque density gradient centrifugation. Trizol reagent was used to extract total RNA, and RNA quality was then checked on an Agilent 2100 Bioanalyzer. This entry comes from a study of T cells in Graves' hyperthyroidism and ophthalmopathy (dated by TCRdb to about 2019). A note on the overall study: Peripheral blood was collected at initial diagnosis, before any treatment. To identify TCR V-J signatures that set the groups apart, the researchers used a discovery cohort of approximately 98 patients, made up of some 41 with Graves' ophthalmopathy and 55 to 65 with stable Graves' hyperthyroidism. Prospective prediction of ophthalmopathy was tested in an independent validation cohort of 18 to 20 hyperthyroidism patients and 15 to 17 patients who later progressed to ophthalmopathy. For training and testing, the 100 or so patients in the discovery cohort were randomly divided in a 7:3 ratio. In addition, the study compared T-cell repertoires in thyroid tissue and in blood from several Graves' hyperthyroidism patients. After blood sampling, hyperthyroidism patients were treated with methimazole at a starting dose of 30 mg daily, and ophthalmopathy patients were treated with high-dose intravenous methylprednisolone. The paper reports TCR Vbeta CDR3 sequencing of approximately 140 peripheral blood samples: fewer than 50 ophthalmopathy, about 75 hyperthyroidism and about 17 progressor patients. Results and caveats for the whole study, not just this receptor: No statistical method was used to set the sample size in advance, and investigators knew the group allocation. In validation, progression to ophthalmopathy was predicted by the model with roughly 71% sensitivity and 72% to 85% specificity, a median of approximately 6.5 months before onset. A 13 V-J signature model separated ophthalmopathy from stable hyperthyroidism, with over 85% sensitivity and about 81% specificity in cross-validation and 80%/75% in testing. Blood samples also contained most of the expanded thyroid clonotypes (frequency above 0.001), which suggests that blood repertoires may reflect thyroid immune responses.

V is cut back by 5 bases and J by 4 bases, with 11 bases in the junction unmatched. Based on the germline V gene, the CDR1 and CDR2 sequences are SGHAT and FQNNGV. The CDR3 runs 15 residues from the cysteine to the phenylalanine. This entry keeps only the CDR3 DNA: 45 bases, framed from base 1. The TCR beta CDR3 regions were amplified from the RNA transcripts. For the first round of RT-PCR on the TCR CDR3, the HTBI primer set was used together with the Qiagen OneStep RT-PCR kit. The libraries were constructed in a second round of multiplex PCR and then size-selected and purified. Libraries were sequenced paired-end with 100 bp reads on an Illumina HiSeq2000. Per the authors' processing: SOAPnuke was used to process the raw data, removing reads that contained adapters or uncalled bases, had a mean Phred below 15, or lacked an exact match to the constant primer or identifier. COPE v1.2.5 was used to merge high-quality paired reads, and clonotypes were defined as unique nucleotide sequences. Clonotypes were aligned to IMGT TRBV, TRBD and TRBJ reference segments using MiTCR v1.1. Analysis was restricted to V-J combinations with a frequency above 0.0001, which covered roughly 99% of repertoires. The TCS score was defined as F50 (clonal expansion) divided by E x V (chaos), with BLOSUM62-based TCRdist calculated between CDR3 peptides within each V-J. Welch's t-statistics and random forest reduced around 550 V-J features to fewer than 15, which were used in a naive Bayes classifier (R e1071). TCRdb reprocessing: public reads trimmed at Q25 with fastp, clones called with MiXCR, in-frame beta chains kept. Under each unique CDR3 protein, matching rows form one entry showing the most common genes and DNA. The V and J calls were determined by TCRdb, not by the authors. The sample has about 560,000 distinct CDR3 sequences on record, around 15% of them singletons. Clones ranked in the top ten supply about 20% of the sample.

Sequenced: blood. This clonotype was obtained from a woman between 18 and 29 years old with Graves' hyperthyroidism. The V gene is TRBV11-2 and the J gene is TRBJ2-7; 7 central nucleotides agree with TRBD1. The CDR3 in this case is CASSLQGIRAYEQYF. The DNA sequence follows: TGTGCCAGCAGCCTACAGGGGATTAGGGCTTACGAGCAGTACTTC.